A selection of T cell receptor beta chains follows, all from one sample in a study of chemoradiotherapy in HPV16-positive cancers. Measured with immunoSEQ multiplex PCR; TCRdb has only the in-frame clones, and not every one. Of approximately 14,000 clones in the sample, approximately 91% are singletons; the top ten hold approximately 2.6%. The specimen was blood, collected from a patient who underwent chemoradiotherapy. The receptors derive from a human donor with HPV-associated anogenital cancer. CDR3s include the opening cysteine and the closing phenylalanine or tryptophan. The D gene is left open where the match is weak. Not every row has a clone size; where given, it reads once, few, many or a size class.

cdr3_aa cdr3_nt j_call cdr3_length clone_size d_call v_call
CASSLQPGSPLHF TGTGCCAGCAGCTTACAGCCTGGCTCACCCCTCCACTTT TRBJ1-6 13 once NA TRBV7-2
CASSPRDRGSDTQYF TGTGCCAGCAGCCCCCGGGACAGAGGGTCAGATACGCAGTATTTT TRBJ2-3 15 NA TRBD1 TRBV7-9
CASGTGFSYNSPLHF TGTGCCAGCGGTACAGGGTTTTCCTATAATTCACCCCTCCACTTT TRBJ1-6 15 NA NA TRBV27
CASSLGGPGQGSQPQHF TGTGCCAGCAGCTTAGGAGGGCCGGGACAGGGGTCCCAGCCCCAGCATTTT TRBJ1-5 17 NA TRBD1 TRBV7-2
CATSRGGSGNEQFF TGTGCCACCAGCAGGGGGGGGTCGGGAAATGAGCAGTTCTTC TRBJ2-1 14 NA TRBD2 TRBV15
CASSDRPGGQPQHF TGTGCCAGCAGTGACAGGCCCGGGGGTCAGCCCCAGCATTTT TRBJ1-5 14 NA NA TRBV6-4
CSVGEGGF TGCAGCGTTGGCGAGGGCGGCTTT TRBJ1-1 8 NA NA TRBV29-1
CASSLSGYGELFF TGCGCCAGCAGCTTATCAGGGTACGGGGAGCTGTTTTTT TRBJ2-2 13 NA NA TRBV5-1
CAWSYSEKLFF TGTGCCTGGAGCTATAGTGAAAAACTGTTTTTT TRBJ1-4 11 once NA TRBV30
CASSQIASGNTIYF TGCGCCAGCAGCCAGATTGCCTCTGGAAACACCATATATTTT TRBJ1-3 14 NA NA TRBV4-3
CASSLGSGSYEQYF TGCGCCAGCAGTCTGGGATCCGGATCCTACGAGCAGTACTTC TRBJ2-7 14 NA NA TRBV10-2
CASRDRQGMRNEQFF TGTGCCAGCAGAGATCGTCAGGGGATGCGGAATGAGCAGTTCTTC TRBJ2-1 15 NA NA TRBV6-5
CAYTTGGGSPLHF TGTGCCTACACAACAGGGGGCGGGTCACCCCTCCACTTT TRBJ1-6 13 NA TRBD1 TRBV30
CASSPTRGRNEQFF TGTGCCAGCAGCCCAACGAGGGGTCGGAATGAGCAGTTCTTC TRBJ2-1 14 NA NA TRBV7-3
CASSLSGSVNLRDTQYF TGTGCCAGCAGCTTAAGCGGGAGCGTTAATCTAAGGGATACGCAGTATTTT TRBJ2-3 17 NA TRBD2 TRBV7-2
CASSYRGWFYGYTF TGTGCCAGCAGCTACAGGGGGTGGTTTTATGGCTACACCTTC TRBJ1-2 14 NA TRBD1 TRBV5-4
CASSPPTENEKLFF TGTGCCAGCAGCCCCCCGACAGAGAATGAAAAACTGTTTTTT TRBJ1-4 14 NA NA TRBV9
CASSPSGIPGNEQYF TGCGCCAGCAGCCCTTCAGGGATCCCTGGCAACGAGCAGTACTTC TRBJ2-7 15 NA NA TRBV5-1
CASSVVSGLGEQYF TGTGCCAGCAGCGTAGTATCGGGACTAGGCGAGCAGTACTTC TRBJ2-7 14 NA TRBD2 TRBV9
CASSFGPGWEKLFF NA TRBJ1-4 14 few NA TRBV6-6